These 10 T cell receptor beta chains originate from one sample sequenced in a study of blood T cell repertoires in COVID-19. This table comes from immunoSEQ multiplex PCR, and its TCRdb copy is limited to in-frame clones, with some not included. The sample shows 100,000 to 150,000 clones, roughly three quarters of them seen only once. The sample comprised peripheral blood. These receptor sequences come from a man aged 40-50 years with active or convalescent COVID-19.

This chain links TRBV4-1 with TRBJ2-1; possible D gene TRBD2, 5 bases. Trimming removed 1 base from V and 7 bases from J, with 17 bases in between. This CDR3 is 16 amino acids long. Germline assignment: CDR1 MGHRA and CDR2 YSYEKL. The CDR3 sequence: CASSQGGADSRNEQFF. DNA for the CDR3: TGCGCCAGCAGCCAAGGGGGAGCGGACTCTAGGAATGAGCAGTTCTTC.

The sample holds one count of this clone. This chain uses TRBV5-1 with TRBJ1-4; D not certain. The CDR3 has 15 residues. V was trimmed by 4 bases and J by 0 bases, leaving 10 bases between them. Germline V gene lookup returns CDR1 SGHRS and CDR2 YFSETQ. CDR3 bases: TGCGCCAGCAGCAGAGACATTGCAACTAATGAAAAACTGTTTTTT. Its protein product is CASSRDIATNEKLFF.

V usage is TRBV24-1 and J usage is TRBJ1-2; 10 bases match TRBD1. This CDR3 spans 14 amino acids. Germline trimming cut 7 bases from V and 1 base from J; bases unmatched to any gene: 2. Germline V CDR1 and CDR2: KGHDR, SFDVKD. The CDR3 loop is CATRGQGSNYGYTF. The CDR3, as DNA: TGTGCCACCAGGGGACAGGGGAGTAACTATGGCTACACCTTC.

This chain links TRBV7-2 with TRBJ2-5, with 14 positions matching TRBD2. Looked up from germline, CDR1 is SGHTA and CDR2 is FQGNSA. The V gene end was trimmed by 5 bases and the J gene end by 6 bases; junction bases not matched to a gene: 11. This CDR3 has 17 amino acids. The CDR3 DNA reads TGTGCCAGCAGCCGCCTCTCCGGGACTAGCGGGGGAAAGACCCAGTACTTC. Translating gives CASSRLSGTSGGKTQYF.

In this sample, this clone turned up a few times. This rearrangement joins TRBV5-6 to TRBJ2-6, with TRBD1 as a possible D gene (6 bases). Trimming cost V 4 bases and J 2 bases, with 13 bases left between them. Germline V gene data show CDR1 as SGHDT and CDR2 as YYEEEE. This CDR3 is 16 amino acids long. The CDR3 protein is CASSQGPGAGANVLTF. The CDR3 DNA reads as TGTGCCAGCAGCCAAGGCCCAGGGGCTGGGGCCAACGTCCTGACTTTC. The variable domain in full, with the rest retrieved from reference TRBV5-6 and TRBJ2-6, is DAGVTQSPTHLIKTRGQQVTLRCSPKSGHDTVSWYQQALGQGPQFIFQYYEEEERQRGNFPDRFSGHQFPNYSSELNVNALLLGDSALYLCASSQGPGAGANVLTFGAGSRLTVL.

This clone turned up a few times. The chain uses TRBV29-1 and TRBJ1-4; TRBD1 agrees at 9 bases. V was clipped by 7 bases and J by 1 base; unmatched bases: 7. Germline CDR1 reads SQVTM; CDR2 reads ANQGSEA. This CDR3 is built from 15 residues. CDR3 residues: CSAAGQGVTNEKLFF. In DNA form, the CDR3 reads TGCAGCGCAGCGGGACAGGGAGTAACTAATGAAAAACTGTTTTTT.

J is TRBJ2-7 and V is TRBV6-5; unclear D gene. V was pared by 8 bases and J by 4 bases, with 6 bases between. The CDR3 has 10 amino acids. CDR1 and CDR2 (germline): MNHEY, SVGAGI. CDR3 loop: CASGLYEQYF. CDR3 DNA sequence: TGTGCCAGCGGGCTGTACGAGCAGTACTTC.

In nucleotides, the CDR3 is TGTGCCAGCAGTGCAGGGGGCTCCTACAATGAGCAGTTCTTC. This sequence encodes CASSAGGSYNEQFF. This chain joins TRBV28 and TRBJ2-1; 7 nucleotides line up with TRBD1. V lost 5 bases, J lost 0 bases, and 1 base stayed unmatched. The CDR3 has 14 residues. CDR1 is MDHEN and CDR2 is SYDVKM in the germline V gene.

This clone was counted once. J is TRBJ1-1 and V is TRBV28; 8 positions match TRBD1. The CDR3 covers 16 residues. V was clipped by 8 bases and J by 1 base; unmatched bases: 12. Germline V gives CDR1 MDHEN, CDR2 SYDVKM. The CDR3 DNA reads TGTGCCAGCGGTATGACCGGACAGGGTCGGAACACTGAAGCTTTCTTT. Protein product: CASGMTGQGRNTEAFF.

This clone was recorded only once. The V call is TRBV6-5, the J call TRBJ1-6, with no clear D. Trimming removed 2 bases at V and 10 bases at J, with 15 bases between. Germline CDR1 MNHEY, CDR2 SVGAGI. This CDR3 is 15 amino acids long. CDR3 amino acids: CASSYAPGSGSPLHF. Here the CDR3 DNA reads TGTGCCAGCAGTTACGCCCCGGGGTCAGGATCACCCCTCCACTTT.